These 18 T cell receptor beta chains came from one sample sequenced in a study of T cells after yellow fever vaccination. In TCRdb, the 5' RACE reads were re-called with MiXCR into one record per CDR3 protein. The table has some 200,000 distinct CDR3 sequences, around 3.1% seen once; the top ten hold under 3.5%. Specimen: CD4+ T cells sorted from PBMCs, collected 10 days after the yellow fever booster vaccination. These receptors all come from a man aged 18 to 29 who received the YFV17D yellow fever vaccine.

At least ten counts were recorded for this clonotype. The chain recombines TRBV20-1 with TRBJ1-2; possibly TRBD1 for D (5 bases). With 6 bases removed from V and 0 bases from J, the gap between germline ends came to 23 bases. Germline loops: CDR1 DFQATT, CDR2 SNEGSKA (reference sequence). CDR3 length: 17 residues. The CDR3 is CSADIPRGTGSNYGYTF. Here the CDR3 DNA reads TGCAGTGCCGATATCCCCCGGGGCACAGGTTCTAACTATGGCTACACCTTC.

The V and J genes are TRBV5-6 and TRBJ1-2, with 10 bases identical to TRBD1. Germline assignment: CDR1 SGHDT and CDR2 YYEEEE. J lost 4 bases, V lost 6 bases, and 12 bases had no gene match. There are 16 residues in the CDR3. CDR3 DNA sequence: TGTGCCAGCAAATTCTCCCCCGGGACAGGGGTCTATGGCTACACCTTC. Its protein is CASKFSPGTGVYGYTF.

This clonotype has ten or more counts. The J gene is TRBJ1-1, the V gene TRBV5-1; D is uncertain. V shed 0 bases and J shed 0 bases, with 9 bases lying between them. CDR1 and CDR2 from the germline V gene are SGHRS and YFSETQ. CDR3 length: 15 residues. The CDR3 loop is CASSLEPRMNTEAFF. The CDR3 bases are TGCGCCAGCAGCTTGGAGCCTAGGATGAACACTGAAGCTTTCTTT.

This clonotype has at least ten counts. The chain is built from TRBV12-3 or TRBV12-4 and TRBJ1-2; D is unresolved. V lost 3 bases, J lost 7 bases, and 15 bases lay in between. The CDR3 extends over 14 amino acids. The CDR3 DNA sequence: TGTGCCAGCAGTTTTGACCCCGGGGTTGGTGGCTACACCTTC. Residues: CASSFDPGVGGYTF.

This clonotype was recorded a few times. The junction departs from germline at one end; a sequencing error may be responsible. The V call is TRBV9, the J call TRBJ2-5; D gene uncertain. Looked up from germline, CDR1 is SGDLS and CDR2 is YYNGEE. The CDR3 covers 15 residues. The CDR3, as DNA: TGTGCCAGCAGCGCCCCATTGGACGGATTAGAGTCCCAGTACTTC. It encodes CASSAPLDGLESQYF. The complete variable domain, with remaining parts taken from reference TRBV9 and TRBJ2-5, reads DSGVTQTPKHLITATGQRVTLRCSPRSGDLSVYWYQQSLDQGLQFLIQYYNGEERAKGNILERFSAQQFPDLHSELNLSSLELGDSALYFCASSAPLDGLESQYFGPGTRLLVL.

This clonotype was observed a handful of times. The chain carries TRBV12-3 or TRBV12-4 and TRBJ2-3, with 11 positions matching TRBD1. This CDR3 has 13 amino acids. Trimming cost V 6 bases and J 8 bases; bases outside gene matches: 4. The CDR3, as DNA: TGTGCCAGCAGACCGGGACAGGGGGGTACGCAGTATTTT. This gives the protein CASRPGQGGTQYF.

This clonotype appeared many times. The rearrangement links TRBV29-1 to TRBJ1-1; TRBD1 might be the D (6 bases). Germline values: CDR1 SQVTM, CDR2 ANQGSEA. V dropped 7 bases and J dropped 0 bases, with 18 bases sitting between them. CDR3 length: 15 residues. CDR3 nucleotides: TGCAGCGCTGGGGGGACATCCGGGATGAACACTGAAGCTTTCTTT. Its translation is CSAGGTSGMNTEAFF.

This clonotype was counted at least ten times. V and J are TRBV7-6 and TRBJ2-6, with D possibly TRBD2 on 5 matching bases. The germline V gene encodes CDR1 SGHVS and CDR2 FNYEAQ. V shed 4 bases and J shed 2 bases, with 12 bases lying between them. The CDR3 totals 16 residues. Here the CDR3 DNA reads TGTGCCAGCAGCTCGTACTCCGGGACTGGGGCCAACGTCCTGACTTTC. Translating it yields CASSSYSGTGANVLTF.

This clonotype was seen repeatedly, ten times or more. J is TRBJ2-3 and V is TRBV3-1; the D is unclear. CDR1 and CDR2 (germline): LGHDT, YNNKEL (reference sequence). V was cut by 1 base and J by 6 bases, with 11 bases left in between. CDR3 size: 14 residues. The CDR3, as DNA: TGTGCCAGCAGCCAAGCACCCCCCCCGGATACGCAGTATTTT. This encodes CASSQAPPPDTQYF.

This clonotype was picked up many times. This chain links TRBV12-3 or TRBV12-4 with TRBJ1-3; TRBD1 is a possible D gene (5 bases). V gave up 4 bases and J gave up 0 bases, with 13 bases separating them. The CDR3 covers 16 residues. The CDR3 reads CASSYGGAGSGNTIYF. CDR3 nucleotide sequence: TGTGCCAGCAGTTACGGAGGGGCCGGCTCTGGAAACACCATATATTTT.

This chain connects TRBV25-1 to TRBJ1-1, with TRBD1 identical over 8 bases. CDR1 is MGHDK and CDR2 is SYGVNS in the germline V gene. The CDR3 extends over 13 amino acids. Losses at the gene ends were 3 bases for V and 9 bases for J; bases not matched to a gene: 6. The CDR3 coding sequence is TGTGCCAGCAGTGACTGGACAGGGAAGAAAGCTTTCTTT. This sequence encodes CASSDWTGKKAFF.

This clonotype was detected many times. The gene calls are TRBV29-1 and TRBJ2-1; D not certain. The V and J ends lost 4 bases and 5 bases respectively, with 12 bases between them. This CDR3 contains 13 residues. Germline V lookup: CDR1 SQVTM, CDR2 ANQGSEA. The CDR3 protein is CSVAPRFNNEQFF. In DNA form, the CDR3 reads TGCAGCGTTGCTCCGCGATTCAACAATGAGCAGTTCTTC.

This chain links TRBV2 with TRBJ2-1; 13 positions agree with TRBD2. The junction had 9 bases not matched to a gene; V was cut back by 4 bases and J by 6 bases. CDR3 length: 17 amino acids. Germline CDR1 and CDR2: SNHLY and FYNNEI. The CDR3 coding sequence is TGTGCCAGCAGTGCCCGGACTAGCGGGGGAGGGGCCAATGAGCAGTTCTTC. This codes for CASSARTSGGGANEQFF.

This clonotype was detected ten times or more. This chain uses TRBV7-8 with TRBJ1-5; D unclear. CDR3 size: 13 residues. Germline-derived CDR1 and CDR2 are SGHVS and FQNEAQ. Trimming shortened V by 5 bases and J by 7 bases, and 12 bases separated the two germline ends. CDR3 nucleotides: TGTGCCAGCAGCGTAGGCGTCGGGCAGCCCCAGCATTTT. Translating it yields CASSVGVGQPQHF. Full variable domain (rest looked up from reference TRBV7-8 and TRBJ1-5): GAGVSQSPRYKVAKRGQDVALRCDPISGHVSLFWYQQALGQGPEFLTYFQNEAQLDKSGLPSDRFFAERPEGSVSTLKIQRTQQEDSAVYLCASSVGVGQPQHFGDGTRLSIL.

There are many counts of this clonotype. J is TRBJ1-5 and V is TRBV20-1; 8 bases are a match to TRBD1. Germline CDR1 reads DFQATT; CDR2 reads SNEGSKA (reference sequence). CDR3 size: 18 residues. The J segment lost 0 bases and the V segment lost 4 bases, leaving 14 bases of the junction unmatched. The CDR3 bases are TGCAGTGCTACACAGCCCGGGACAGGAGGATATAGCAATCAGCCCCAGCATTTT. Protein sequence: CSATQPGTGGYSNQPQHF.

This clonotype came up many times. The V gene is TRBV5-1, the J gene TRBJ2-5; tentative D call: TRBD2 (5 bases). The V gene's germline CDR1 is SGHRS and CDR2 YFSETQ. The CDR3 runs 13 residues. Trimming left V 2 bases short and J 5 bases short, with 10 bases between. The CDR3 region has the DNA TGCGCCAGCAGCTTCGAGGGCAGGGAGACCCAGTACTTC. As protein: CASSFEGRETQYF.

A few counts support this clonotype. The chain joins TRBV11-3 to TRBJ2-1; TRBD1 matches at 7 bases. V trimming: 1 base; J trimming: 4 bases; junction bases outside the gene matches: 7. In germline, CDR1 is SGHNT, CDR2 YENEEA. The CDR3 loop spans 16 amino acids. The CDR3 DNA is TGTGCCAGCAGCTTAGCCGGGACAGCCTTATACAATGAGCAGTTCTTC. This encodes CASSLAGTALYNEQFF.

This clonotype showed up many times. This chain links TRBV30 with TRBJ1-4; 9 bases match TRBD1. V shed 1 base, J shed 6 bases, and the junction held 6 bases outside the gene matches. The CDR3 consists of 15 residues. Germline CDR1 and CDR2: GTSNPN and SVGIG (reference sequence). CDR3 DNA: TGTGCCTGGAGTGCCTACAGGGGGCTGTATGAAAAACTGTTTTTT. Translating gives CAWSAYRGLYEKLFF.